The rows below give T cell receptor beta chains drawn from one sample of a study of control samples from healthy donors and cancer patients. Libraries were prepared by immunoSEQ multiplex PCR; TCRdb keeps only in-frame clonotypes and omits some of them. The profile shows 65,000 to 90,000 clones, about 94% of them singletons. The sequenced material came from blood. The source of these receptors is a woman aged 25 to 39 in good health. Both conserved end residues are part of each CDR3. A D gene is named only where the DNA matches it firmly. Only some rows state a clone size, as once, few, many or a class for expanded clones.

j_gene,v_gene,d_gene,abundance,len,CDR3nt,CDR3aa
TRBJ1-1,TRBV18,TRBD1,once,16,TGTGCCAGCTCACCACAAGGGACAGGAATGAACACTGAAGCTTTCTTT,CASSPQGTGMNTEAFF
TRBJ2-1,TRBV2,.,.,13,TGTGCCAGCAGTGGTGGGCTGCACGATGAGCAGTTCTTC,CASSGGLHDEQFF
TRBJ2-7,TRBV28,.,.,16,TGTGCCAGCAGTCCGGTCGAAAGGGCAGTAGGACACGAGCAGTACTTC,CASSPVERAVGHEQYF
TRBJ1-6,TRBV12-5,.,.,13,TGTGCTAGTGGTCGAAATTTTAATTCACCCCTCCACTTT,CASGRNFNSPLHF
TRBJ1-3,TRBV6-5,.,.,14,TGTGCCAGCAATCCCGGGTCCTCTGGAAACACCATATATTTT,CASNPGSSGNTIYF
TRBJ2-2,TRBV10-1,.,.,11,TGCGCCAGCGATGGAGGCGGCGTGCTGTTTTTT,CASDGGGVLFF
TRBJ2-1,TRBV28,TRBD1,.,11,TGTGCCAGCAGCAGGGACAGGGACCCGTTCTTC,CASSRDRDPFF
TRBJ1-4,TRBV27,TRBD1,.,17,TGTGCCAGCAGTTCCAGTGAGCAGGGGGCTTTGAATGAAAAACTGTTTTTT,CASSSSEQGALNEKLFF
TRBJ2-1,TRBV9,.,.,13,TGTGCCAGCAGCGAACTGGTTGGTAATGAGCAGTTCTTC,CASSELVGNEQFF
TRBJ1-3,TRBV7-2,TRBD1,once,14,TGTGCCAGCAGCTTGGAAGGGACAGGGTTGGCCATATATTTT,CASSLEGTGLAIYF
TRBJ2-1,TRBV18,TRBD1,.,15,TGTGCCAGCTCCCGACAGGGGGCGCAGAGTAATGAGCAGTTCTTC,CASSRQGAQSNEQFF
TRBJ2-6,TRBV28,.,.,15,TGTGCCAGCAGTTTTATGAGCTCTGGGGCCAACGTCCTGACTTTC,CASSFMSSGANVLTF
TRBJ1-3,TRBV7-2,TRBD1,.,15,TGTGCCAGCAGCGTGAACAGGGGAGCGGGAAACACCATATATTTT,CASSVNRGAGNTIYF
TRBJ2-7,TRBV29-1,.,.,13,TGCAGCGTTGAAGAACCATCGGGGTACGAGCAGTACTTC,CSVEEPSGYEQYF
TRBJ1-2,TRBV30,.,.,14,TGTGCCTGGAGGGAGGCTGGGGTGATATATGGCTACACCTTC,CAWREAGVIYGYTF
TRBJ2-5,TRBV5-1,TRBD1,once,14,TGCGCCAGCAGCGCGGGACAGGGGCTAGAGACCCAGTACTTC,CASSAGQGLETQYF
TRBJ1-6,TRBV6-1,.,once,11,TGTGCCAGCAGTGAAATCCCACCCCTCCACTTT,CASSEIPPLHF
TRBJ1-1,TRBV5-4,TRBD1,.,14,TGTGCCAGCAACCAACAGGGGATTAGGGCTGAAGCTTTCTTT,CASNQQGIRAEAFF
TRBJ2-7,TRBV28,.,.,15,TGTGCCAGCAGTTTCCAGTCAACTAGCTCCTACGAGCAGTACTTC,CASSFQSTSSYEQYF
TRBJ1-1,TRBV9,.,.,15,TGTGCCAGCAGCCTGAGGCAGGAGGGAGACACTGAAGCTTTCTTT,CASSLRQEGDTEAFF
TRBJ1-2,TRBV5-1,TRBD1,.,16,TGCGCCAGCAGACCGGACAGGACCGAAACGGACTATGGCTACACCTTC,CASRPDRTETDYGYTF
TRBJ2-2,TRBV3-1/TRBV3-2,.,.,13,TGTGCCAGCAGCCGAAGTGACACCGGGGAGCTGTTTTTT,CASSRSDTGELFF
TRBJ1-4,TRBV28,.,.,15,TGTGCCAGCAGGGCGTCGTACACTCATAATGAAAAACTGTTTTTT,CASRASYTHNEKLFF
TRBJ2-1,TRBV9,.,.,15,TGTGCCAGCAGCACCGGGGGGACAGCGAAGACTGAGCAGTTCTTC,CASSTGGTAKTEQFF
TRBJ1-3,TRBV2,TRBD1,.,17,TGTGCCAGCAGTGGAACAGGGGGCACATTTACTGGAAACACCATATATTTT,CASSGTGGTFTGNTIYF
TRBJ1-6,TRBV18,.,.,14,TGTGCCAGCTCACCAACAGGAGAACGGTCACCCCTCCACTTT,CASSPTGERSPLHF
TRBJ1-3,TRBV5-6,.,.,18,TGTGCCAGCAGCTTGAGGGAGACGAGGTTAGGAGGTCGTAACACCATATATTTT,CASSLRETRLGGRNTIYF
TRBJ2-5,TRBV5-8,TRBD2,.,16,TGTGCCAGCAGCTTGTTGGCGGGGGAGCGACAAGAGACCCAGTACTTC,CASSLLAGERQETQYF
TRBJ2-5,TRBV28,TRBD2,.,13,TGTGCCAGCTCAAGGACTAGCTGGGAGACCCAGTACTTC,CASSRTSWETQYF
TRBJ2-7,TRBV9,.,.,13,TGTGCCCGCAGCGCCAGGGGGGCGGGGGAGCAGTACTTC,CARSARGAGEQYF
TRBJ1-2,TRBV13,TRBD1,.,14,TGTGCCAGCAGCTTAGGGGGACAGATTTATGGCTACACCTTC,CASSLGGQIYGYTF
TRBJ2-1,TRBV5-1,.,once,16,TGCGCCAGCAGCTTGGAGACGGGGTTGGGACACAATGAGCAGTTCTTC,CASSLETGLGHNEQFF
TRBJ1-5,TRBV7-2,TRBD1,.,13,TGTGCCAGTCAGGGGGCTGGCAATCAGCCCCAGCATTTT,CASQGAGNQPQHF
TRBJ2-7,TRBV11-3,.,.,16,TGTGCCAGCAGCCTACCCCGAGAGGCTAGGCCCTACGAGCAGTACTTC,CASSLPREARPYEQYF
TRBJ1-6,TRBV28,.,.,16,TGTGCCAGCACCACTCCCCAGGGCTCCTATAATTCACCCCTCCACTTT,CASTTPQGSYNSPLHF
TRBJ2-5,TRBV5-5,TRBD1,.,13,TGTGCCAGCAGCTCGGACAGGGGGGAGACCCAGTACTTC,CASSSDRGETQYF
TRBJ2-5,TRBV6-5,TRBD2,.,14,TGTGCCAGCAGTCTAGCGGGGGTGTTGGAGACCCAGTACTTC,CASSLAGVLETQYF
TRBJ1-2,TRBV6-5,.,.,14,TGTGCCAGCAGGTCTTACGGGACTTCCTATGGCTACACCTTC,CASRSYGTSYGYTF
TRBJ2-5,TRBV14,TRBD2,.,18,TGTGCCAGCAGCCCCTCTTGGGCTACCAGCGGGGGGCAAGAGACCCAGTACTTC,CASSPSWATSGGQETQYF
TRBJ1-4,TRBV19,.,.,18,TGTGCCAGTAGTATCGCGGGCTTGTCGAGAGGGATTAGTGAAAAACTGTTTTTT,CASSIAGLSRGISEKLFF
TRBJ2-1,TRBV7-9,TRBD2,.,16,TGTGCCAGCAGCTTGCGACTAGCGGGGACCCACAATGAGCAGTTCTTC,CASSLRLAGTHNEQFF
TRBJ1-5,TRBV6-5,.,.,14,TGTGCCAGCACTTATGCAGGCCCCAATCAGCCCCAGCATTTT,CASTYAGPNQPQHF
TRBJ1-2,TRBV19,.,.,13,TGTGCCAGTACCCCTTCAGGGGCCCGTGGCTACACCTTC,CASTPSGARGYTF
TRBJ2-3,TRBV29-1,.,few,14,TGCAGCGTTGATCGGCGGGTGGGCACAGATACGCAGTATTTT,CSVDRRVGTDTQYF
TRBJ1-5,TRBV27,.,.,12,TGTGCCAGCAGCTCAGGGGATCAGCCCCAGCATTTT,CASSSGDQPQHF
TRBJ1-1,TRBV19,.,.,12,TGTGCCAGTAATATGGGCAGTTTAAAAGCTTTCTTT,CASNMGSLKAFF
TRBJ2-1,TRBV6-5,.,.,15,TGTGCCAGCAGTTACTCGGGGGGGCTTGGTGATGAGCAGTTCTTC,CASSYSGGLGDEQFF
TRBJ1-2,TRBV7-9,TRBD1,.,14,TGTGCCAGCAGCTTCCAACAGGGGGACTATGGCTACACCTTC,CASSFQQGDYGYTF
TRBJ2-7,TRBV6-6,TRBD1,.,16,TGTGCCAGCAGTTACCTGACCCCGGGACAGGGCTACGAGCAGTACTTC,CASSYLTPGQGYEQYF
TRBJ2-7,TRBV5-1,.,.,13,TGCGCCAGCAGTCACGGAACAGGATACGAGCAGTACTTC,CASSHGTGYEQYF
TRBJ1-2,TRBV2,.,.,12,TGTGCCGGAATGACAGTAAACTATGGCTACACCTTC,CAGMTVNYGYTF